Shown below are 8 T cell receptor beta chains from a single sample sequenced in a study of Ad26.COV2.S vaccination and SARS-CoV-2 variants. Stated treatment: some 20 received Ad26.COV2.S at low or high dose, single or two shots; about 5 received placebo; per-sample allocation not given. After the first vaccine or placebo injection, samples were drawn on day 63. Clones were read by immunoSEQ multiplex PCR, and TCRdb kept only the in-frame ones, dropping some. The sample has about 680,000 clones; around 92% are singletons. This specimen was peripheral blood, taken in a trial of Ad26.COV2.S vaccine versus placebo. These receptors all come from a person aged 18-60 years who received the Ad26.COV2.S COVID-19 vaccine or a placebo.

CDR3 bases: TGTGCCAGCAGCTTAGGTGTGAACAATGAGCAGTTCTTC. Encoded protein: CASSLGVNNEQFF. V and J are TRBV7-3 and TRBJ2-1; D is ambiguous. This CDR3 has 13 residues. CDR1 and CDR2 (germline): SGHTA, FQGTGA. The V gene lost 2 bases and the J gene lost 5 bases, with 7 bases spanning the gap.

The chain couples TRBV6-5 to TRBJ2-7; 7 bases match TRBD1. V was pared by 6 bases and J by 0 bases, with 8 bases of the junction left unmatched. The CDR3 extends over 15 amino acids. Germline CDR1 and CDR2: MNHEY and SVGAGI. The CDR3 is CASSREGQISYEQYF. The CDR3 DNA reads as TGTGCCAGCAGCCGAGAGGGACAGATCTCCTACGAGCAGTACTTC.

This chain links TRBV6-5 with TRBJ2-1, with TRBD1 as a possible D gene (5 bases). V lost 6 bases, J lost 2 bases, and 14 bases lay in between. Germline V gene sequence: CDR1 MNHEY, CDR2 SVGAGI. This CDR3 spans 15 amino acids. CDR3 sequence reads: CASSLSQGPYNEQFF. As DNA, the CDR3 is TGTGCCAGCAGCCTTTCTCAGGGTCCCTACAATGAGCAGTTCTTC.

This clone showed up just once. The chain has TRBV29-1 and TRBJ1-4, with D tentatively TRBD1 (5 bases). This CDR3 spans 13 amino acids. V was clipped by 4 bases and J by 11 bases, with 17 bases between them. The germline CDR1 and CDR2 sequences are SQVTM and ANQGSEA. The CDR3 DNA is TGCAGCGTTGGGGAGGGGTATGCAGAGAAACTGTTTTTT. Its protein is CSVGEGYAEKLFF.

CDR3 region: CASFRGEASNEQYF. In DNA form, the CDR3 reads TGTGCCAGCTTTAGGGGGGAAGCGTCTAACGAGCAGTACTTC. V gene TRBV18 combines with J gene TRBJ2-7; TRBD1 or TRBD2 may be the D gene (6 bases each). The CDR3 runs to 14 residues. Germline V CDR1 and CDR2: KGHSH, LQKENI. Trimming pared 7 bases from V and 5 bases from J, leaving 18 bases between.

The chain recombines TRBV7-8 with TRBJ2-3, with D possibly being TRBD1 or TRBD2 (6 bases each). Germline CDR1 is SGHVS and CDR2 is FQNEAQ. The V gene lost 5 bases and the J gene lost 8 bases, with 11 bases spanning the gap. This CDR3 has 12 residues. This chain's CDR3 is CASSLQGGTQYF. DNA for the CDR3: TGTGCCAGCAGCCTACAGGGAGGTACGCAGTATTTT.

The chain is built from TRBV24-1 and TRBJ1-2; no definite D call. V was pared by 4 bases and J by 5 bases, with 4 bases between. CDR1 is KGHDR, CDR2 SFDVKD, per germline. The CDR3 has 11 amino acids. The DNA for the CDR3 is TGTGCCACCAGTGACAAATATGGCTACACCTTC. This codes for CATSDKYGYTF.

The chain uses TRBV6-1 and TRBJ1-1; D unclear. CDR3 length equals 14 residues. Germline CDR1 reads MNHNS; CDR2 reads SASEGT. The ends were cut back, 1 base at V and 5 bases at J, with 11 bases in the middle. The CDR3 loop is CASSEEAGRTEAFF. The CDR3 nucleotides are TGTGCCAGCAGTGAAGAAGCAGGTAGGACTGAAGCTTTCTTT.